The 11 T cell receptor beta chains in this list originate from one sample, sequenced in a study of PD-L1 blockade in urothelial cancer. Assay: immunoSEQ multiplex PCR; the TCRdb copy retains only in-frame clones and omits some. The sample carries under 100,000 clones, around 89% recorded once. Indicated time point: pretreatment peripheral blood. Sequenced material: PBMCs, taken around atezolizumab (anti-PD-L1) treatment. Source of these receptors: a man aged 60-69 years with urothelial cancer.

This chain joins TRBV4-2 and TRBJ1-5; 10 nucleotides line up with TRBD1. Looked up from germline, CDR1 is LGHNA and CDR2 is YNFKEQ. Losses at the gene ends were 5 bases for V and 5 bases for J; bases not matched to a gene: 6. The CDR3 loop spans 15 amino acids. The CDR3 DNA follows: TGTGCCAGCAGCTTCTTAGGACAGGGGGATCAGCCCCAGCATTTT. It codes for CASSFLGQGDQPQHF.

The V call is TRBV5-6, the J call TRBJ1-2; 7 positions match TRBD1. V was clipped by 4 bases and J by 5 bases; unmatched bases: 17. CDR3 length: 17 residues. The germline gives CDR1 SGHDT, CDR2 YYEEEE. CDR3 residues: CASSKTLDRVLTYGYTF. In nucleotides, the CDR3 is TGTGCCAGCAGCAAAACTTTAGACAGGGTACTGACTTATGGCTACACCTTC.

The chain links TRBV11-3 to TRBJ2-1; D perhaps matches TRBD2 (5 bases). With 5 bases removed from V and 7 bases from J, the gap between germline ends came to 12 bases. Per the germline V gene, CDR1 is SGHNT and CDR2 is YENEEA. The CDR3 consists of 13 residues. CDR3 sequence: CASSPTAGNEQFF. The CDR3 region has the DNA TGTGCCAGCAGCCCCACTGCGGGTAATGAGCAGTTCTTC. The full variable domain, with the rest looked up from reference TRBV11-3 and TRBJ2-1, is EAGVVQSPRYKIIEKKQPVAFWCNPISGHNTLYWYLQNLGQGPELLIRYENEEAVDDSQLPKDRFSAERLKGVDSTLKIQPAELGDSAVYLCASSPTAGNEQFFGPGTRLTVL.

This chain connects TRBV2 to TRBJ1-1; D is undetermined. V lost 2 bases and J 5 bases, leaving 18 bases between the germline ends. The CDR3 spans 16 residues. Germline assignment: CDR1 SNHLY and CDR2 FYNNEI. The CDR3 DNA reads as TGTGCCAGCAGTGAACAGTCGGGAGGGTTCCTTACTGAAGCTTTCTTT. It codes for CASSEQSGGFLTEAFF.

The chain is built from TRBV6-1 and TRBJ2-6; 11 nucleotides match TRBD1. Germline-derived CDR1 and CDR2 are MNHNS and SASEGT. Trimming at V came to 4 bases and at J to 0 bases, leaving 8 bases not matched to a gene. The CDR3 runs 19 residues. The CDR3, as DNA: TGTGCCAGCAGTGCCGGGACAGGGGGACTGGGCTCTGGGGCCAACGTCCTGACTTTC. Its protein is CASSAGTGGLGSGANVLTF.

The chain links TRBV5-4 to TRBJ2-1, with 8 nucleotides matching TRBD2. The CDR3 is 16 residues long. Germline loops: CDR1 SGHNT, CDR2 YYREEE (reference sequence). Trimming at V came to 0 bases and at J to 3 bases, leaving 5 bases not matched to a gene. The CDR3 reads CASSLAGGAHYNEQFF. CDR3 in DNA: TGTGCCAGCAGCTTGGCCGGGGGGGCCCACTACAATGAGCAGTTCTTC.

The rearrangement uses TRBV5-1 and TRBJ1-1, with 8 bases fitting TRBD1. V lost 1 base and J lost 4; bases outside the gene matches: 3. There are 14 residues in the CDR3. Per germline, CDR1 SGHRS and CDR2 YFSETQ. CDR3 coding DNA: TGCGCCAGCAGCTTGACAGGGGGGAGCACTGAAGCTTTCTTT. Translated, it gives CASSLTGGSTEAFF.

This chain connects TRBV5-4 to TRBJ2-3; 7 bases map to TRBD1. After removal of 4 bases from V and 3 bases from J, the junction contained 2 bases not matched to a gene. From germline, CDR1 is SGHNT and CDR2 YYREEE (reference sequence). The CDR3 runs to 13 residues. DNA of the CDR3: TGTGCCAGCAGCGGCAGGGGGACAGATACGCAGTATTTT. This codes for CASSGRGTDTQYF.

This rearrangement joins TRBV4-1 to TRBJ2-7; tentatively, D is TRBD2 (6 bases). Germline V gene data show CDR1 as MGHRA and CDR2 as YSYEKL. Trimming left V 0 bases short and J 7 bases short, with 16 bases between. The CDR3 totals 15 residues. CDR3 DNA sequence: TGCGCCAGCAGCCAAGATAGCGGCGCAGTGAGAGAGCAGTACTTC. Its translation: CASSQDSGAVREQYF.

The genes are TRBV19 and TRBJ2-7; TRBD2 is a possible D gene (7 bases). Germline loops: CDR1 LNHDA, CDR2 SQIVND (reference sequence). The CDR3 consists of 14 residues. Trimming took off 7 bases at V and 2 bases at J, with 15 bases between the two ends. DNA for the CDR3: TGTGCCAGTACCCAAGGGGGGGTCGCCTACGAGCAGTACTTC. Translated: CASTQGGVAYEQYF.

The J gene is TRBJ2-4, the V gene TRBV9, with TRBD2 as a possible D gene (6 bases). The CDR3 loop spans 15 amino acids. Trimming removed 4 bases from V and 3 bases from J, with 14 bases in between. Germline lookup yields CDR1 SGDLS and CDR2 YYNGEE. CDR3 DNA sequence: TGTGCCAGCAGCCCCCTCGGGGGAAACAAAAACATTCAGTACTTC. Translated: CASSPLGGNKNIQYF. The whole variable domain, remainder taken from reference TRBV9 and TRBJ2-4, is DSGVTQTPKHLITATGQRVTLRCSPRSGDLSVYWYQQSLDQGLQFLIQYYNGEERAKGNILERFSAQQFPDLHSELNLSSLELGDSALYFCASSPLGGNKNIQYFGAGTRLSVL.